The 2 T cell receptor beta chains below were found in one sample sequenced in a study of cytomegalovirus exposure and HLA in healthy donors. PCR was performed using 60 Vbeta and 13 Jbeta primers. Repertoires were generated with immunoSEQ multiplex PCR, while TCRdb's copy carries only in-frame clones and drops some. The sample contains approximately 150,000 clones, roughly four fifths of which appear only once. The sequenced material came from PBMCs. Receptors were obtained from a girl aged 10-17 years in good health and CMV-seropositive.

The chain has TRBV19 and TRBJ1-2, with 8 bases that match TRBD1. This CDR3 is built from 16 residues. The germline gives CDR1 LNHDA, CDR2 SQIVND (reference sequence). Losses at the gene ends were 8 bases for V and 4 bases for J; bases not matched to a gene: 15. The CDR3 loop reads CASQAGGIDWGYGYTF. CDR3 nucleotide sequence: TGTGCCAGTCAGGCAGGGGGCATAGATTGGGGCTATGGCTACACCTTC.

This chain connects TRBV7-2 to TRBJ2-3; D possibly corresponds to TRBD2 (5 bases). The CDR3 runs to 13 residues. Per the germline V gene, CDR1 is SGHTA and CDR2 is FQGNSA. The germline V and J ends were trimmed by 2 bases and 6 bases, with 9 bases remaining between them. The CDR3, as DNA: TGTGCCAGCAGCTTAAGGGAGTCCGATACGCAGTATTTT. Its translation is CASSLRESDTQYF.